The 17 T cell receptor beta chains below were found in one sample sequenced in a study of CD8+ T cells in alopecia areata. As to treatment: oral pan-JAK inhibitor, 5-10 mg twice daily. Isolated RNA was reverse transcribed into cDNA used as the sequencing template. Profiled with immunoSEQ multiplex PCR; TCRdb holds only in-frame clones, not every one. The sample carries under 110,000 clones, about 61% recorded once. The source was CD8+ T cells sorted from blood, collected between weeks 55 and 70, from a patient treated with tofacitinib. These receptors all come from a human donor with alopecia areata.

The gene calls are TRBV10-3 and TRBJ1-1; D is uncertain. This CDR3 region has 13 residues. In germline, CDR1 is ENHRY, CDR2 SYGVKD. V dropped 4 bases and J dropped 0 bases, with 6 bases sitting between them. Here the CDR3 DNA reads TGTGCCATCAGTGGGACGGTGAACACTGAAGCTTTCTTT. Protein product: CAISGTVNTEAFF.

The chain is built from TRBV9 and TRBJ1-1; D remains unclear. The germline CDR1 and CDR2 sequences are SGDLS and YYNGEE. The CDR3 spans 16 residues. V lost 3 bases, J lost 4 bases, and 19 bases lay in between. CDR3 amino acids: CASSESQRAFATEAFF. CDR3 sequence (DNA): TGTGCCAGCAGCGAAAGCCAACGGGCATTCGCCACTGAAGCTTTCTTT.

This sequence joins TRBV6-5 and TRBJ2-7; D possibly corresponds to TRBD1 (5 bases). The germline V gene has CDR1 MNHEY and CDR2 SVGAGI. Deletions cut 4 bases from V and 4 bases from J, with 11 bases between. This CDR3 is 13 amino acids long. CDR3 loop: CASSWGTGYEQYF. The CDR3 nucleotides read TGTGCCAGCAGTTGGGGAACAGGATACGAGCAGTACTTC.

This chain joins TRBV7-9 and TRBJ2-7; the D gene is possibly TRBD1 (5 bases). Germline-derived CDR1 and CDR2 are SEHNR and FQNEAQ (reference sequence). V gave up 5 bases and J gave up 1 base, with 15 bases separating them. The CDR3 consists of 15 residues. The CDR3 DNA reads as TGTGCCAGCAGCCCAGGACACCCCCCATCCTACGAGCAGTACTTC. It translates to CASSPGHPPSYEQYF.

This chain connects TRBV5-6 to TRBJ2-3; 7 bases align to TRBD1. Trimming at V came to 0 bases and at J to 5 bases, leaving 9 bases not matched to a gene. Germline lookup yields CDR1 SGHDT and CDR2 YYEEEE. This CDR3 comprises 16 residues. Written as DNA, the CDR3 is TGTGCCAGCAGCTTGGAGGACAGGAAGGGGATAGATACGCAGTATTTT. It yields the protein CASSLEDRKGIDTQYF.

This chain connects TRBV5-1 to TRBJ2-3, with D perhaps TRBD1 (5 bases). V was pared by 0 bases and J by 0 bases, with 8 bases between. The germline V gene has CDR1 SGHRS and CDR2 YFSETQ. CDR3 length: 15 residues. This CDR3 is CASSLGQGSTDTQYF. The CDR3 DNA sequence: TGCGCCAGCAGCTTGGGCCAGGGAAGCACAGATACGCAGTATTTT. Based on the CDR3 plus reference TRBV5-1 and TRBJ2-3, the full variable domain is KAGVTQTPRYLIKTRGQQVTLSCSPISGHRSVSWYQQTPGQGLQFLFEYFSETQRNKGNFPGRFSGRQFSNSRSEMNVSTLELGDSALYLCASSLGQGSTDTQYFGPGTRLTVL.

The genes are TRBV18 and TRBJ2-7; tentative D call: TRBD1 (6 bases). The germline V gene has CDR1 KGHSH and CDR2 LQKENI. The CDR3 runs 13 residues. Trimming removed 5 bases from V and 5 bases from J, with 13 bases in between. The CDR3 loop reads CASSSTGIDEQYF. CDR3 bases: TGTGCCAGCTCATCTACAGGGATCGACGAGCAGTACTTC.

The chain joins TRBV2 to TRBJ1-1, with D unclear. CDR1 SNHLY and CDR2 FYNNEI come from the germline V gene. Trimming stripped 6 bases from V and 4 bases from J, with 6 bases between. This CDR3 spans 11 amino acids. CDR3 nucleotide sequence: TGTGCCAGCAGCTATGTCACTGAAGCTTTCTTT. Translation: CASSYVTEAFF. Full variable domain (remainder filled in from reference TRBV2 and TRBJ1-1): EPEVTQTPSHQVTQMGQEVILRCVPISNHLYFYWYRQILGQKVEFLVSFYNNEISEKSEIFDDQFSVERPDGSNFTLKIRSTKLEDSAMYFCASSYVTEAFFGQGTRLTVV.

The rearrangement joins TRBV6-6 to TRBJ1-1; D perhaps matches TRBD1 (5 bases). The length of the CDR3 is 12 residues. CDR1 and CDR2 from the germline V gene are MNHNY and SVGAGI (reference sequence). The germline V and J ends were trimmed by 5 bases and 3 bases, with 7 bases remaining between them. This CDR3 reads CASSRGDTEAFF. The DNA of the CDR3 is TGTGCCAGCAGTCGGGGGGACACTGAAGCTTTCTTT.

In its sample, this clone was seen a few times. This rearrangement joins TRBV25-1 to TRBJ1-4; D perhaps matches TRBD1 (6 bases). This CDR3 spans 11 amino acids. With 6 bases removed from V and 8 bases from J, the gap between germline ends came to 7 bases. Germline V CDR1 and CDR2: MGHDK, SYGVNS. For the CDR3, the DNA is TGTGCCAGCAGGAGGGGGGAAAAACTGTTTTTT. Protein: CASRRGEKLFF.

In this sample, this clone turned up once. The rearrangement links TRBV7-9 to TRBJ2-2; D is ambiguous. Germline V CDR1 and CDR2: SEHNR, FQNEAQ (reference sequence). Trimming cost V 0 bases and J 0 bases, with 11 bases left between them. This CDR3 has 17 residues. Written as DNA, the CDR3 is TGTGCCAGCAGCTTAGCTGAGAGATGGGCGAACACCGGGGAGCTGTTTTTT. Protein product: CASSLAERWANTGELFF. The entire variable domain, with the rest obtained from reference TRBV7-9 and TRBJ2-2, is as follows: DTGVSQNPRHKITKRGQNVTFRCDPISEHNRLYWYRQTLGQGPEFLTYFQNEAQLEKSRLLSDRFSAERPKGSFSTLEIQRTEQGDSAMYLCASSLAERWANTGELFFGEGSRLTVL.

In its sample, this clone was seen a few times. The rearrangement joins TRBV4-1 to TRBJ1-2; TRBD1 matches 7 bases. There are 16 residues in the CDR3. Germline V gives CDR1 MGHRA, CDR2 YSYEKL. V was pared by 4 bases and J by 7 bases, with 15 bases of the junction left unmatched. The chain's CDR3 is CASSPYTERGLLGYTF. In DNA form, the CDR3 reads TGCGCCAGCAGCCCCTACACGGAGAGGGGGCTGCTTGGCTACACCTTC.

V is TRBV30 and J is TRBJ1-2; 8 bases line up with TRBD1. From germline, CDR1 is GTSNPN and CDR2 SVGIG (reference sequence). V shed 5 bases and J 6 bases; nucleotides not matched to a gene: 11. The length of the CDR3 is 14 residues. The CDR3: CAWFKDRALDGYTF. CDR3 nucleotide sequence: TGTGCCTGGTTCAAGGACAGGGCTTTGGATGGCTACACCTTC.

The chain recombines TRBV11-2 with TRBJ2-7; D is unclear. The CDR3 spans 13 residues. Per the germline V gene, CDR1 is SGHAT and CDR2 is FQNNGV. The ends were cut back, 1 base at V and 1 base at J, with 5 bases in the middle. CDR3 sequence reads: CASSLGSSYEQYF. The DNA of the CDR3 is TGTGCCAGCAGCTTAGGCTCGTCCTACGAGCAGTACTTC.

This clone occurred a few times. This chain joins TRBV11-2 and TRBJ2-1, with D tentatively TRBD2 (7 bases). The V gene's germline CDR1 is SGHAT and CDR2 FQNNGV. The V end was cut by 5 bases, the J end by 8 bases, with 10 bases between. This CDR3 is 12 amino acids long. CDR3 amino acids: CASSEGGDEQFF. The CDR3 DNA is TGTGCCAGCAGCGAGGGGGGGGATGAGCAGTTCTTC.

The chain couples TRBV2 to TRBJ1-6; unclear D gene. The germline V and J ends were trimmed by 5 bases and 6 bases, with 17 bases remaining between them. The CDR3 runs 16 residues. Germline CDR1 reads SNHLY; CDR2 reads FYNNEI. The CDR3: CASSPVGPRPNSPLHF. CDR3 in DNA: TGTGCCAGCAGTCCAGTCGGGCCACGTCCTAATTCACCCCTCCACTTT.

V is TRBV5-5 and J is TRBJ2-6; D may be TRBD1 (5 bases). The ends were cut back, 3 bases at V and 4 bases at J, with 17 bases in the middle. In germline, CDR1 is SGHKS, CDR2 YYEKEE (reference sequence). This CDR3 comprises 17 residues. This CDR3 reads CASSSSMGRGGANVLTF. CDR3 nucleotide sequence: TGTGCCAGCAGCTCCTCAATGGGGCGAGGAGGGGCCAACGTCCTGACTTTC.